The rows below give T cell receptor beta chains drawn from one sample of a study of OX40 agonist ivuxolimab in advanced cancers. The assay was immunoSEQ multiplex PCR, and TCRdb's table has in-frame clones only and misses some. The sample contains around 70,000 clones, over 75% of which appear only once. Sequencing was performed on CD4+ or CD8+ T cells sorted from blood, taken in a trial of the OX40 agonist ivuxolimab. These receptors all come from an adult with an advanced solid tumor such as melanoma, head and neck, liver or kidney cancer. Each CDR3 is given without its conserved first and last residue. The order of the fields is V gene, J gene, CDR3 protein.

TRBV5-4	TRBJ1-5	ASSLEAWGNGNQPQH
TRBV7-9	TRBJ1-3	ASSPLKDTGLGNTIY
TRBV6-1	TRBJ1-6	ASSPPGTYSPPLH
TRBV7-9	TRBJ1-1	ASSLGETEAF
TRBV18	TRBJ2-7	ASSPTPGTSGGKQY
TRBV5-4	TRBJ1-4	ASSLGGQGNEKLF
TRBV18	.	ASSPPDSYEQY
TRBV13	TRBJ2-5	ASSRRVRQETQY
TRBV19	TRBJ2-7	ASSIGGTPYEQY
TRBV7-2	TRBJ2-2	ASSSSPGASGRIGELF